This T cell receptor (beta chain) was identified during a study of cytomegalovirus exposure and HLA in healthy donors. 60 Vbeta and 13 Jbeta primers were used in PCR. Sequenced by immunoSEQ multiplex PCR; TCRdb stores in-frame clones only, minus some. The sample holds more than 110,000 clones, around 76% seen once. There are 14 residues in the CDR3. V dropped 0 bases and J dropped 8 bases, with 13 bases sitting between them. This rearrangement joins TRBV23-1 to TRBJ1-2, with D unresolved. TRBV23-1 is noted as an ORF with a role that remains uncertain. This receptor was obtained from a man aged 18 to 35 in good health and CMV-seronegative. The specimen sequenced was PBMCs. The CDR3 coding sequence is TGCGCCAGCAGTCAATCGGTGTCGGAGGGCGGCTACACCTTC. It translates to CASSQSVSEGGYTF.